The 30 T cell receptor beta chains in this list originate from one sample, sequenced in a study of monozygotic twins with inflammatory bowel disease. With the 5' RACE reads reprocessed, TCRdb shows one record per CDR3 protein and no DNA. This sample carries more than 120,000 distinct CDR3 sequences, with 2.4% going to the ten biggest clones. Sequenced input: blood. These receptors all stem from a human donor with ulcerative colitis or Crohn's disease, or a healthy co-twin of an affected twin (not recorded which).

V and J are TRBV20-1 and TRBJ1-3. Germline assignment: CDR1 DFQATT and CDR2 SNEGSKA (reference sequence). The CDR3 is 15 amino acids. CDR3 in amino acids: CSARDLHGSGNTIYF.

The chain uses TRBV7-2 and TRBJ1-2; TCRdb outputs TRBD1, but without DNA this stays unchecked. Germline assignment: CDR1 SGHTA and CDR2 FQGNSA. The CDR3 is 14 residues long. This CDR3 reads CASSATRGQRVYTF.

J is TRBJ2-5 and V is TRBV28; TCRdb's D call of TRBD1 is untestable without DNA. CDR1 is MDHEN, CDR2 SYDVKM, per germline. The CDR3 is 16 amino acids. CDR3 residues: CASSFSRDREWETQYF.

The V and J genes are TRBV20-1 and TRBJ2-7; the D gene TCRdb calls, TRBD1, cannot be checked with no DNA. The CDR3 spans 15 residues. Germline V gene data show CDR1 as DFQATT and CDR2 as SNEGSKA (reference sequence). CDR3 in amino acids: CSAVGQGAVIYEQYF.

The J gene is TRBJ2-1, the V gene TRBV5-1; TCRdb gives TRBD2 as the D gene, but with no DNA this cannot be confirmed. Germline CDR1 and CDR2: SGHRS and YFSETQ. CDR3 length: 16 amino acids. The CDR3 loop reads CASSLGQSSGADEQFF.

The chain employs TRBV7-3 and TRBJ2-7; TCRdb selects TRBD1, and the lack of DNA leaves this call unchecked. Germline CDR1 is SGHTA and CDR2 is FQGTGA. The CDR3 is 15 residues long. CDR3 residues: CASSLSPGAPYEQYF.

The chain is built from TRBV18 and TRBJ2-1. Germline lookup yields CDR1 KGHSH and CDR2 LQKENI. The CDR3 has 14 residues. CDR3 residues: CASSPLRTHNEQFF.

The chain employs TRBV29-1 and TRBJ1-2. Germline V gives CDR1 SQVTM, CDR2 ANQGSEA. CDR3 length equals 12 residues. The CDR3 spells CSVEDRNYGYTF.

The V gene is TRBV19, the J gene TRBJ1-3; TCRdb reports TRBD1, a call that lacks DNA to check it against. The CDR3 has 16 amino acids. The germline gives CDR1 LNHDA, CDR2 SQIVND (reference sequence). CDR3 residues: CASSRGRSSSGNTIYF.

The chain couples TRBV24-1 to TRBJ1-5; without DNA, the TCRdb call of TRBD1 cannot be checked. Germline loops: CDR1 KGHDR, CDR2 SFDVKD. The CDR3 runs to 15 residues. CDR3 residues: CATSDLGGRVQPQHF.

The chain employs TRBV5-5 and TRBJ1-1. The CDR3 sequence is 18 residues long. CDR1 SGHKS and CDR2 YYEKEE come from the germline V gene (reference sequence). CDR3 sequence: CASSLALGGAGHNTEAFF.

This rearrangement joins TRBV19 to TRBJ2-1; the D gene TCRdb calls, TRBD1, cannot be checked with no DNA. Germline-derived CDR1 and CDR2 are LNHDA and SQIVND (reference sequence). The CDR3 covers 15 residues. CDR3 residues: CATRVSGGRNNEQFF.

The V gene is TRBV18, the J gene TRBJ2-1; TCRdb indicates TRBD2, and absent DNA this call remains unverified. CDR1 KGHSH and CDR2 LQKENI come from the germline V gene. This CDR3 has 14 amino acids. CDR3 loop: CASSLGAGGDEQFF.

This chain uses TRBV20-1 with TRBJ2-7; TCRdb gives TRBD2 as the D gene, but with no DNA this cannot be confirmed. From germline, CDR1 is DFQATT and CDR2 SNEGSKA (reference sequence). This CDR3 comprises 16 residues. The CDR3: CSASLTRLAIPIEQYF.

This CDR3 is CSARDERGHEKLFF. The genes are TRBV20-1 and TRBJ1-4; without DNA, the TCRdb call of TRBD1 cannot be checked. CDR3 length: 14 amino acids. Germline V lookup: CDR1 DFQATT, CDR2 SNEGSKA (reference sequence).

CDR3 amino acids: CASSYKSTAQETQYF. The chain carries TRBV12-3 or TRBV12-4 and TRBJ2-5; TCRdb indicates TRBD1, and absent DNA this call remains unverified. The CDR3 covers 15 residues.

The chain employs TRBV5-1 and TRBJ2-7; the TCRdb D gene call, TRBD1, has no DNA to confirm it. The CDR3 sequence is 15 residues long. Looked up from germline, CDR1 is SGHRS and CDR2 is YFSETQ. CDR3 in amino acids: CASSLLTVSSYEQYF.

The V call is TRBV14, the J call TRBJ1-2. Germline CDR1 reads SGHDN; CDR2 reads FVKESK. This CDR3 has 13 amino acids. CDR3 loop: CASSPNEGYGYTF.

The rearrangement joins TRBV6-1 to TRBJ1-5. CDR3 length: 15 amino acids. Per germline, CDR1 MNHNS and CDR2 SASEGT. The CDR3 region is CASSVGSGGNQPQHF.

The chain links TRBV5-1 to TRBJ1-5. The CDR3 is 14 amino acids. CDR1 SGHRS and CDR2 YFSETQ come from the germline V gene. This CDR3 is CASSLGSENQPQHF.

The chain combines TRBV5-1 with TRBJ2-2; checking the TCRdb D call of TRBD1 is not possible without DNA. Germline values: CDR1 SGHRS, CDR2 YFSETQ. The CDR3 has 16 amino acids. The CDR3 is CASSSRDRPNTGELFF. The complete variable domain, with remaining parts taken from reference TRBV5-1 and TRBJ2-2, reads KAGVTQTPRYLIKTRGQQVTLSCSPISGHRSVSWYQQTPGQGLQFLFEYFSETQRNKGNFPGRFSGRQFSNSRSEMNVSTLELGDSALYLCASSSRDRPNTGELFFGEGSRLTVL.

V and J are TRBV4-2 and TRBJ1-5; no DNA is available, so the TRBD1 call from TCRdb remains unchecked. The CDR3 sequence is 17 residues long. Per germline, CDR1 LGHNA and CDR2 YNFKEQ. The CDR3 protein is CASSQDIGRGRNQPQHF.

This chain links TRBV5-1 with TRBJ2-3; TCRdb's assignment of TRBD2 cannot be checked, as there is no DNA. Germline loops: CDR1 SGHRS, CDR2 YFSETQ. This CDR3 region has 17 residues. The CDR3: CASSLVKVAGGTDTQYF.

This chain's CDR3 is CSASPTVTYEQYF. This chain links TRBV20-1 with TRBJ2-7. The CDR3 totals 13 residues. Germline V gene lookup returns CDR1 DFQATT and CDR2 SNEGSKA (reference sequence).

J is TRBJ1-1 and V is TRBV7-9; the TCRdb D gene call, TRBD1, has no DNA to confirm it. Germline CDR1 reads SEHNR; CDR2 reads FQNEAQ (reference sequence). The CDR3 contains 16 residues. CDR3 region: CASSLARGGTNTEAFF.

This chain connects TRBV7-9 to TRBJ2-7; there is no DNA to check the TCRdb D call of TRBD1. Germline values: CDR1 SEHNR, CDR2 FQNEAQ (reference sequence). The CDR3 loop spans 15 amino acids. CDR3 protein: CASSPGQILSYEQYF.

The CDR3 here is CASSFAGHRGYGYTF. V usage is TRBV12-3 or TRBV12-4 and J usage is TRBJ1-2. There are 15 residues in the CDR3.

The V call is TRBV28, the J call TRBJ1-6; TCRdb names TRBD1, which stays unverified in the absence of DNA. This CDR3 comprises 17 residues. In germline, CDR1 is MDHEN, CDR2 SYDVKM. The CDR3 is CASSRPDRSLADSPLHF.

The J gene is TRBJ1-2, the V gene TRBV12-3 or TRBV12-4; TCRdb picks TRBD1, but there is no DNA to check that call. CDR3 length equals 15 residues. The CDR3 here is CASSPRDRDTYGYTF.

This chain links TRBV27 with TRBJ2-4. Germline V gives CDR1 MNHEY, CDR2 SMNVEV (reference sequence). This CDR3 is 16 amino acids long. The CDR3 protein is CASSLSIGLAKNIQYF.